The rows below give T cell receptor beta chains drawn from one sample of a study of cytomegalovirus exposure and HLA in healthy donors. The method was immunoSEQ multiplex PCR; TCRdb's version includes in-frame clones alone and lacks a portion of them. This repertoire shows hundreds of thousands of clones, 75% to 80% found once; its top ten account for 1.5% to 2%. Sequencing was performed on PBMCs. The origin of the receptors is a male donor in good health and CMV-seronegative. Each CDR3 is given with its conserved first and last residue. D genes are given only for firm matches. The size field is filled for only some rows; it gives once, few, many or a size class.

v_call: TRBV10-2; clone_size: -; d_call: -; j_call: TRBJ2-1; cdr3_nt: TGCGCCAGCAGTGGGGACGGGACGGGAGTTACCTACAATGAGCAGTTCTTC; cdr3_aa: CASSGDGTGVTYNEQFF
v_call: TRBV6-6; clone_size: -; d_call: -; j_call: TRBJ2-1; cdr3_nt: TGTGCCACTCAAGGGGGAGAGAGGTACAATGAGCAGTTCTTC; cdr3_aa: CATQGGERYNEQFF
v_call: TRBV19; clone_size: -; d_call: -; j_call: TRBJ2-2; cdr3_nt: TGTGCCAGTAGTATAGCACCCCCGGGCACCGGGGAGCTGTTTTTT; cdr3_aa: CASSIAPPGTGELFF
v_call: TRBV5-8; clone_size: -; d_call: -; j_call: TRBJ2-6; cdr3_nt: TGTGCCAGCAGCTTGGTTCTCCGAGGATTCGGGGCCAACGTCCTGACTTTC; cdr3_aa: CASSLVLRGFGANVLTF
v_call: TRBV18; clone_size: -; d_call: -; j_call: TRBJ1-4; cdr3_nt: TGTGCCAGCTCACCACAGGTCACGGGTGAAAAACTGTTTTTT; cdr3_aa: CASSPQVTGEKLFF
v_call: TRBV27; clone_size: -; d_call: -; j_call: TRBJ2-7; cdr3_nt: TGTGCCAGCAGTTCCGGGGGTGGGTACGAGCAGTACTTC; cdr3_aa: CASSSGGGYEQYF
v_call: TRBV9; clone_size: -; d_call: TRBD1; j_call: TRBJ2-7; cdr3_nt: TGTGCCAGCAGCGCCGGGACAGACACCTACGAGCAGTACTTC; cdr3_aa: CASSAGTDTYEQYF
v_call: TRBV7-7; clone_size: -; d_call: -; j_call: TRBJ2-1; cdr3_nt: TGTGCCAGCAGCTCTAAAACGACAGGAGAATACAATGAGCAGTTCTTC; cdr3_aa: CASSSKTTGEYNEQFF
v_call: TRBV15; clone_size: -; d_call: TRBD2; j_call: TRBJ2-1; cdr3_nt: TGTGCCACCAGGGAGGGGCCTAGCGGGGGGAATGAGCAGTTCTTC; cdr3_aa: CATREGPSGGNEQFF
v_call: TRBV19; clone_size: once; d_call: -; j_call: TRBJ1-5; cdr3_nt: TGTGCCAGTAGTATCTCCGAGTTATATAGCAATCAGCCCCAGCATTTT; cdr3_aa: CASSISELYSNQPQHF
v_call: TRBV7-9; clone_size: -; d_call: -; j_call: TRBJ1-3; cdr3_nt: TGTGCCAGCAGCTCATCAGGTCCCTCTGGAAACACCATATATTTT; cdr3_aa: CASSSSGPSGNTIYF
v_call: TRBV18; clone_size: -; d_call: TRBD1; j_call: TRBJ2-7; cdr3_nt: TGTGCCAGCTCACAGACAGGGTACGAGCAGTACTTC; cdr3_aa: CASSQTGYEQYF
v_call: TRBV30; clone_size: -; d_call: -; j_call: TRBJ1-4; cdr3_nt: TGTGCCTGGAACCCAGGGCAGGCTAATGAAAAACTGTTTTTT; cdr3_aa: CAWNPGQANEKLFF
v_call: TRBV7-2; clone_size: -; d_call: -; j_call: TRBJ1-2; cdr3_nt: TGTGCCAGCAGCCCCTGGAGGGCGACTAACTATGGCTACACCTTC; cdr3_aa: CASSPWRATNYGYTF